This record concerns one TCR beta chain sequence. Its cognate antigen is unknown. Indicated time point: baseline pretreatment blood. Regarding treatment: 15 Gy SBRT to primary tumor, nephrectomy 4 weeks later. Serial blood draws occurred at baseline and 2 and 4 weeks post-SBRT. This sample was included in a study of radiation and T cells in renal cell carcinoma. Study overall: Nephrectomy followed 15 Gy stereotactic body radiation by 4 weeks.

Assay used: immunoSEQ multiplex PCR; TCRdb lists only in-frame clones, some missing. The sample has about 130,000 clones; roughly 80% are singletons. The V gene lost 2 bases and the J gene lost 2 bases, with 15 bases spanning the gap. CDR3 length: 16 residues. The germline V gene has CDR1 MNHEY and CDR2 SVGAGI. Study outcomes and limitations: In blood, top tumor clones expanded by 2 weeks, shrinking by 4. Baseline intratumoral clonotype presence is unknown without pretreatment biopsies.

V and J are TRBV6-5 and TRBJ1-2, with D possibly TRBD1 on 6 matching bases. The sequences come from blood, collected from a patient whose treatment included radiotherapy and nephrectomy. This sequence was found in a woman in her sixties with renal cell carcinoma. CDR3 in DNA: TGTGCCAGCAGTTACCGTCTCCCGACAGGCAACTATGGCTACACCTTC. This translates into CASSYRLPTGNYGYTF.